Listed below are T cell receptor beta chains from one sample, sequenced in a study of vaccination effects on CD4 cells after COVID-19. The assay was immunoSEQ multiplex PCR, and TCRdb's table has in-frame clones only and misses some. The sample carries roughly 35,000 clones, about 68% recorded once. Their recognized antigens are unknown. This specimen was CD4+ T cells from PBMCs cultured without peptide, taken after COVID-19 vaccination. The source of these receptors is a human donor who had a prior SARS-CoV-2 infection. The CDR3 runs from the conserved cysteine through the conserved F or W. Each record gives: J gene, V gene, clone size, D gene, CDR3 protein, CDR3 DNA. D genes are given only for firm matches. Clone size is shown for a subset of rows, as once, few, many or a class of expanded clone.

J gene: TRBJ1-1
V gene: TRBV11-2
clone size: .
D gene: .
CDR3 protein: CASSLVWGKKNTEAFF
CDR3 DNA: TGTGCCAGCAGCTTAGTCTGGGGAAAGAAGAACACTGAAGCTTTCTTT

J gene: TRBJ1-5
V gene: TRBV19
clone size: .
D gene: .
CDR3 protein: CASLNRPSLVYQPQHF
CDR3 DNA: TGTGCCAGCCTAAACCGTCCCTCACTTGTTTATCAGCCCCAGCATTTT

J gene: TRBJ2-2
V gene: TRBV5-1
clone size: .
D gene: .
CDR3 protein: CASSLGSGTGELFF
CDR3 DNA: TGCGCCAGCAGCTTGGGCTCGGGGACCGGGGAGCTGTTTTTT

J gene: TRBJ1-6
V gene: TRBV7-6
clone size: .
D gene: TRBD1
CDR3 protein: CASSSGTGVRNSPLHF
CDR3 DNA: TGTGCCAGCAGCTCGGGGACAGGGGTTCGCAATTCACCCCTCCACTTT

J gene: TRBJ2-7
V gene: TRBV6-4
clone size: .
D gene: .
CDR3 protein: CASTSSSYEQYF
CDR3 DNA: TGTGCCAGCACCTCGAGCTCCTACGAGCAGTACTTC

J gene: TRBJ2-5
V gene: TRBV6-5
clone size: .
D gene: TRBD2
CDR3 protein: CASSSVGLAGETQYF
CDR3 DNA: TGTGCCAGCAGTTCCGTCGGACTAGCCGGAGAGACCCAGTACTTC

J gene: TRBJ2-5
V gene: TRBV11-2
clone size: .
D gene: TRBD2
CDR3 protein: CASSFTEGLAGGHHETQYF
CDR3 DNA: TGTGCCAGCAGCTTTACGGAGGGACTAGCGGGGGGGCATCACGAGACCCAGTACTTC

J gene: TRBJ2-1
V gene: TRBV20-1
clone size: .
D gene: .
CDR3 protein: CSASGEHEQFF
CDR3 DNA: TGCAGTGCTAGCGGGGAGCATGAGCAGTTCTTC

J gene: TRBJ1-1
V gene: TRBV5-6
clone size: .
D gene: TRBD1
CDR3 protein: CASSPGQGRGWEAFF
CDR3 DNA: TGTGCCAGCAGCCCGGGACAGGGCCGGGGATGGGAAGCTTTCTTT

J gene: TRBJ2-7
V gene: TRBV27
clone size: .
D gene: .
CDR3 protein: CASSLGGSYEQYF
CDR3 DNA: TGTGCCAGCAGTTTAGGCGGAAGCTACGAGCAGTACTTC

J gene: TRBJ2-3
V gene: TRBV7-2
clone size: once
D gene: .
CDR3 protein: CASTSSTDTQYF
CDR3 DNA: TGTGCCAGCACCTCCAGCACAGATACGCAGTATTTT

J gene: TRBJ2-7
V gene: TRBV2
clone size: .
D gene: TRBD2
CDR3 protein: CASSPRTSGRYEQYF
CDR3 DNA: TGTGCCAGCAGTCCTAGGACTAGCGGCCGCTACGAGCAGTACTTC

J gene: TRBJ2-2
V gene: TRBV29-1
clone size: .
D gene: .
CDR3 protein: CSVGRSNTGELFF
CDR3 DNA: TGCAGCGTTGGAAGGAGTAACACCGGGGAGCTGTTTTTT

J gene: TRBJ2-7
V gene: TRBV5-6
clone size: .
D gene: .
CDR3 protein: CASTANWLTYEQYF
CDR3 DNA: TGTGCCAGCACCGCGAACTGGCTAACCTACGAGCAGTACTTC

J gene: TRBJ1-1
V gene: TRBV19
clone size: .
D gene: .
CDR3 protein: CASRTGTVNTEAFF
CDR3 DNA: TGTGCCAGTAGAACCGGGACCGTTAACACTGAAGCTTTCTTT

J gene: TRBJ1-2
V gene: TRBV7-3
clone size: few
D gene: .
CDR3 protein: CASSITPGIGGYTF
CDR3 DNA: TGTGCCAGCAGCATAACCCCGGGGATTGGTGGCTACACCTTC

J gene: TRBJ1-1
V gene: TRBV5-1
clone size: .
D gene: .
CDR3 protein: CASSLVGMMNTEAFF
CDR3 DNA: TGCGCCAGCAGCTTGGTAGGAATGATGAACACTGAAGCTTTCTTT

J gene: TRBJ1-4
V gene: TRBV24-1
clone size: .
D gene: .
CDR3 protein: CATSEGGLANEKLFF
CDR3 DNA: TGTGCCACCAGTGAAGGGGGTCTGGCTAATGAAAAACTGTTTTTT

J gene: TRBJ2-7
V gene: TRBV7-2
clone size: .
D gene: .
CDR3 protein: CASRSQGWGSYEQYF
CDR3 DNA: TGTGCCAGCAGATCCCAGGGGTGGGGTTCCTACGAGCAGTACTTC

J gene: TRBJ2-1
V gene: TRBV6-1
clone size: .
D gene: .
CDR3 protein: CASSDLIDSYNEQFF
CDR3 DNA: TGTGCCAGCAGTGACCTAATAGACTCCTACAATGAGCAGTTCTTC

J gene: TRBJ1-1
V gene: TRBV5-1
clone size: .
D gene: .
CDR3 protein: CASSLTNRGAMDTEAFF
CDR3 DNA: TGCGCCAGCAGCTTGACCAACCGGGGGGCGATGGACACTGAAGCTTTCTTT

J gene: TRBJ1-1
V gene: TRBV6-5
clone size: .
D gene: .
CDR3 protein: CASTGGRGGNTEAFF
CDR3 DNA: TGTGCCAGCACCGGTGGTCGGGGGGGGAACACTGAAGCTTTCTTT

J gene: TRBJ2-1
V gene: TRBV7-3
clone size: few
D gene: .
CDR3 protein: CASSLVGIASYNEQFF
CDR3 DNA: TGTGCCAGCAGCTTGGTCGGGATTGCCTCCTACAATGAGCAGTTCTTC

J gene: TRBJ2-3
V gene: TRBV18
clone size: .
D gene: .
CDR3 protein: CASSPPPRDTQYF
CDR3 DNA: TGTGCCAGCTCACCACCCCCGAGAGATACGCAGTATTTT

J gene: TRBJ2-1
V gene: TRBV27
clone size: .
D gene: .
CDR3 protein: CASSPLSVSLFVQFF
CDR3 DNA: TGTGCCAGCAGTCCCCTGTCGGTATCCTTGTTTGTGCAGTTCTTC

J gene: TRBJ2-5
V gene: TRBV4-2
clone size: .
D gene: TRBD1
CDR3 protein: CASSQAHREQGQETQYF
CDR3 DNA: TGTGCCAGCAGCCAAGCCCACCGCGAACAGGGGCAAGAGACCCAGTACTTC

J gene: TRBJ2-2
V gene: TRBV3-1/TRBV3-2
clone size: .
D gene: TRBD1
CDR3 protein: CASSRDRARTGELFF
CDR3 DNA: TGTGCCAGCAGCCGGGACAGGGCGAGAACCGGGGAGCTGTTTTTT

J gene: TRBJ1-2
V gene: TRBV6-2/TRBV6-3
clone size: .
D gene: .
CDR3 protein: CASSYSDNYGYTF
CDR3 DNA: TGTGCCAGCAGTTACTCAGATAACTATGGCTACACCTTC

J gene: TRBJ1-6
V gene: TRBV5-4
clone size: .
D gene: .
CDR3 protein: CASSGEHNSPLHF
CDR3 DNA: TGTGCCAGCAGCGGGGAACATAATTCACCCCTCCACTTT

J gene: TRBJ2-1
V gene: TRBV5-4
clone size: .
D gene: .
CDR3 protein: CASRDRGSYNEQFF
CDR3 DNA: TGTGCCAGCAGAGATCGGGGCTCCTACAATGAGCAGTTCTTC

J gene: TRBJ2-5
V gene: TRBV3-1/TRBV3-2
clone size: .
D gene: .
CDR3 protein: CASSQDRGSRGETQYF
CDR3 DNA: TGTGCCAGCAGCCAAGATCGGGGCTCTAGGGGAGAGACCCAGTACTTC

J gene: TRBJ2-7
V gene: TRBV9
clone size: .
D gene: .
CDR3 protein: CASSASATTREQYF
CDR3 DNA: TGTGCCAGCAGCGCCAGTGCCACGACACGCGAGCAGTACTTC

J gene: TRBJ2-1
V gene: TRBV6-5
clone size: .
D gene: .
CDR3 protein: CASSYLGDNEQFF
CDR3 DNA: TGTGCCAGCAGTTACTTGGGAGACAATGAGCAGTTCTTC

J gene: TRBJ2-3
V gene: TRBV6-5
clone size: .
D gene: .
CDR3 protein: CASSRRWGTTDTQYF
CDR3 DNA: TGTGCCAGCAGTCGACGATGGGGAACCACAGATACGCAGTATTTT

J gene: TRBJ2-5
V gene: TRBV2
clone size: .
D gene: .
CDR3 protein: CASSEFGNQETQYF
CDR3 DNA: TGTGCCAGCAGTGAATTCGGGAACCAAGAGACCCAGTACTTC

J gene: TRBJ2-1
V gene: TRBV20-1
clone size: .
D gene: .
CDR3 protein: CSAGRRGEQFF
CDR3 DNA: TGCAGTGCCGGACGGCGGGGCGAGCAGTTCTTC

J gene: TRBJ2-3
V gene: TRBV14
clone size: .
D gene: TRBD1
CDR3 protein: CASSTRGQGGTDTQYF
CDR3 DNA: TGTGCCAGCAGCACCCGTGGACAGGGGGGAACAGATACGCAGTATTTT

J gene: TRBJ2-1
V gene: TRBV6-2/TRBV6-3
clone size: .
D gene: TRBD2
CDR3 protein: CASSYGLAGGVVNEQFF
CDR3 DNA: TGTGCCAGCAGTTACGGACTAGCGGGAGGGGTCGTCAATGAGCAGTTCTTC

J gene: TRBJ1-2
V gene: TRBV7-2
clone size: .
D gene: .
CDR3 protein: CASSHLVEAYGYTF
CDR3 DNA: TGTGCCAGCAGTCATCTTGTTGAGGCCTATGGCTACACCTTC

J gene: TRBJ1-1
V gene: TRBV7-9
clone size: .
D gene: .
CDR3 protein: CASSLRQNTEAFF
CDR3 DNA: TGTGCCAGCAGCTTAAGACAGAACACTGAAGCTTTCTTT

J gene: TRBJ2-5
V gene: TRBV11-3
clone size: .
D gene: TRBD2
CDR3 protein: CASSLASGRAFVTQYF
CDR3 DNA: TGTGCCAGCAGCCTTGCTAGCGGGAGGGCATTCGTGACCCAGTACTTC

J gene: TRBJ2-5
V gene: TRBV14
clone size: .
D gene: TRBD1
CDR3 protein: CASSQVGQEETQYF
CDR3 DNA: TGTGCCAGCAGCCAGGTGGGACAGGAAGAGACCCAGTACTTC

J gene: TRBJ2-5
V gene: TRBV18
clone size: few
D gene: .
CDR3 protein: CASSLPGPQETQYF
CDR3 DNA: TGTGCCAGCTCGCTCCCGGGACCTCAAGAGACCCAGTACTTC

J gene: TRBJ1-1
V gene: TRBV2
clone size: few
D gene: .
CDR3 protein: CASSTGNTEAFF
CDR3 DNA: TGTGCCAGCTCGACAGGTAACACTGAAGCTTTCTTT

J gene: TRBJ1-1
V gene: TRBV19
clone size: once
D gene: TRBD1
CDR3 protein: CASSILPTGVTEAFF
CDR3 DNA: TGTGCCAGTAGTATTCTACCCACAGGGGTAACTGAAGCTTTCTTT